By sample fraction, the clone carrying this T cell receptor (gamma chain) is large. In the same sample, other DNA sequences code for this CDR3. The sample is drawn from a study of γδ T cells in repeated Plasmodium falciparum infection. Bulk repertoires came from Vgamma9/Vdelta2+ or Vdelta2-negative gammadelta T cells flow-sorted from PBMC. TCRdb redid clone calling on the multiplex PCR reads using CATT. This table has a few thousand gamma-chain clones, around 3% appearing once. The CDR3 is made up of 13 amino acids. Per germline, CDR1 EGSTGY and CDR2 YDSYTSSV. V lost 0 bases to trimming and J lost 5 bases; unmatched junction nucleotides: 4.

The receptor was isolated from a pool of human donors (malaria-infected and uninfected, not separated). The chain combines TRGV4 with TRGJ1 or TRGJ2. The sample comprised gamma-delta T cells from blood. The CDR3 nucleotides are TGTGCCACCTGGGATGGGCCCGATTATAAGAAACTCTTT. As protein: CATWDGPDYKKLF.